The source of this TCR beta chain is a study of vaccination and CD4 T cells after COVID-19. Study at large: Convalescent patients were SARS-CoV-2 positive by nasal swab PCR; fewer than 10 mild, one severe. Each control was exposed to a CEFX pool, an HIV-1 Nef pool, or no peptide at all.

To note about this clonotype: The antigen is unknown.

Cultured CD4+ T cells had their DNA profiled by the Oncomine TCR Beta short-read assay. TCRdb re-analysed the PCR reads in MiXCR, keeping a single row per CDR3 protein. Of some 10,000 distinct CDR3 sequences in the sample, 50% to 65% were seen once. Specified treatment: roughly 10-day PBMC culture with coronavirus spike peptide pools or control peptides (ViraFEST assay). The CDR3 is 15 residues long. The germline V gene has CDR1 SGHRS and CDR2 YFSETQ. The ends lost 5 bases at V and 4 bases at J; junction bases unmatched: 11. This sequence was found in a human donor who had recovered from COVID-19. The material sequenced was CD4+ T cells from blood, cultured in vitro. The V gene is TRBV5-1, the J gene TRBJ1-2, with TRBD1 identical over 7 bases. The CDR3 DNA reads TGCGCCAGCAGGGACGGGACAGTAAGACTCTATGGCTACACCTTC. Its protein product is CASRDGTVRLYGYTF.